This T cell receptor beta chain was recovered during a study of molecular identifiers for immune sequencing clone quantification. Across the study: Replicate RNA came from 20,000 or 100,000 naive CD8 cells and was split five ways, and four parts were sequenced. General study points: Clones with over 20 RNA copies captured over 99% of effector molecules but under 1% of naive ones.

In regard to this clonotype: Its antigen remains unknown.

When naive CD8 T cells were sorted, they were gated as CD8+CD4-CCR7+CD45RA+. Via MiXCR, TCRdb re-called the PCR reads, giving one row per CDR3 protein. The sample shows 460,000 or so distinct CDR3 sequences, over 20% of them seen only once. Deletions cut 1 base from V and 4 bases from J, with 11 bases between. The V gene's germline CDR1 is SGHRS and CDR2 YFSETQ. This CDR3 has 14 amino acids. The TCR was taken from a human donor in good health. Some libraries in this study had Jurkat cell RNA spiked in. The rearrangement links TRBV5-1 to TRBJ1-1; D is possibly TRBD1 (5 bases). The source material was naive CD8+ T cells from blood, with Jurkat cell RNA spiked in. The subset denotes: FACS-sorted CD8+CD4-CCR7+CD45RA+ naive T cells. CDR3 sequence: CASSLRGVTTEAFF. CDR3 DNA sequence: TGCGCCAGCAGCTTGCGGGGGGTGACCACTGAAGCTTTCTTT.